Following are 17 T cell receptor beta chains from one sample sequenced in a study of T-cell memory formation after mild COVID-19. TCRdb ran MiXCR on the 5' RACE reads and lists one entry per CDR3 protein. The sample lists some 120,000 distinct CDR3 sequences; 17% were seen once. Input material: PBMCs or a T cell subset sorted from them (not recorded which). These receptors all stem from a man between 18 and 29 years old who had mild COVID-19 (a few samples of this study predate the infection). Cell type and time point are not known.

CDR3 DNA: TGTGCCACCAGTGGACAGTACACAGATACGCAGTATTTT. It is translated as CATSGQYTDTQYF. The V and J genes are TRBV24-1 and TRBJ2-3, with D possibly TRBD1 on 5 matching bases. Trimming shortened V by 5 bases and J by 2 bases, and 7 bases separated the two germline ends. CDR3 length: 13 amino acids. The germline CDR1 and CDR2 sequences are KGHDR and SFDVKD.

The gene calls are TRBV7-9 and TRBJ2-3; tentative D call: TRBD1 (5 bases). Trimming cost V 4 bases and J 1 base, with 9 bases left between them. The CDR3 is 14 residues long. Germline assignment: CDR1 SEHNR and CDR2 FQNEAQ (reference sequence). The CDR3 DNA sequence: TGTGCCAGCAGCTCCCAGACAGGCACAGATACGCAGTATTTT. It specifies CASSSQTGTDTQYF.

This clonotype has only a few counts. The chain uses TRBV29-1 and TRBJ2-2, with D possibly being TRBD2 (5 bases). CDR3 size: 14 residues. Germline CDR1 reads SQVTM; CDR2 reads ANQGSEA. V dropped 7 bases and J dropped 2 bases, with 14 bases sitting between them. The CDR3 DNA reads as TGCAGCGCGACCGAGACTATCAACACCGGGGAGCTGTTTTTT. Protein product: CSATETINTGELFF.

This sequence joins TRBV29-1 and TRBJ1-1; D is unclear. Germline V lookup: CDR1 SQVTM, CDR2 ANQGSEA. Deletions cut 8 bases from V and 10 bases from J, with 14 bases between. CDR3 size: 10 residues. The CDR3 loop reads CSISEVRAFF. Here the CDR3 DNA reads TGCAGCATTTCGGAAGTCCGAGCTTTCTTT. Full variable domain (missing parts from reference TRBV29-1 and TRBJ1-1): SAVISQKPSRDICQRGTSLTIQCQVDSQVTMMFWYRQQPGQSLTLIATANQGSEATYESGFVIDKFPISRPNLTFSTLTVSNMSPEDSSIYLCSISEVRAFFGQGTRLTVV.

This clonotype was counted a few times. The chain has TRBV20-1 and TRBJ1-6; the D gene is possibly TRBD1 (6 bases). The CDR3 extends over 14 amino acids. Germline V gene data show CDR1 as DFQATT and CDR2 as SNEGSKA (reference sequence). V lost 6 bases to trimming and J lost 4 bases, with 13 bases between them. The CDR3 DNA reads as TGCAGTGCCCTAGTCGGACAGTATAATTCACCCCTCCACTTT. Residues: CSALVGQYNSPLHF.

The J gene is TRBJ2-3, the V gene TRBV3-1; 8 nucleotides align to TRBD2. Unmatched junction bases numbered 13, after V lost 4 bases and J lost 4 bases. Germline V gene data show CDR1 as LGHDT and CDR2 as YNNKEL (reference sequence). This CDR3 has 17 residues. The chain's CDR3 is CASSRRHGGASADTQYF. CDR3 coding DNA: TGTGCCAGCAGCCGGCGTCACGGGGGGGCCTCGGCAGATACGCAGTATTTT.

The CDR3 spells CATSDISGPDYVEQFF. The CDR3 nucleotides read TGTGCCACCAGTGATATTTCCGGACCCGACTATGTAGAGCAGTTCTTC. This chain uses TRBV24-1 with TRBJ2-1; D is perhaps TRBD2 (5 bases). Trimming stripped 3 bases from V and 10 bases from J, with 21 bases between. The germline V gene encodes CDR1 KGHDR and CDR2 SFDVKD. CDR3 length: 16 amino acids.

The V gene is TRBV3-1, the J gene TRBJ2-2; tentatively, D is TRBD1 or TRBD2 (6 bases each). Trimming stripped 4 bases from V and 3 bases from J, with 15 bases between. The CDR3 contains 16 residues. Germline V gene data show CDR1 as LGHDT and CDR2 as YNNKEL (reference sequence). The CDR3 protein is CASSRGAGVYTGELFF. The DNA of the CDR3 is TGTGCCAGCAGCCGCGGGGCAGGGGTGTACACCGGGGAGCTGTTTTTT.

The chain is built from TRBV4-1 and TRBJ2-3; D unclear. Germline V gene data show CDR1 as MGHRA and CDR2 as YSYEKL. With 1 base removed from V and 6 bases from J, the gap between germline ends came to 8 bases. CDR3 size: 13 residues. The CDR3 nucleotides are TGCGCCAGCAGCCAAGTCGTAGGGGATACGCAGTATTTT. This codes for CASSQVVGDTQYF.

This clonotype was found a few times. V gene TRBV5-1 combines with J gene TRBJ2-1; 8 positions agree with TRBD2. CDR1 is SGHRS and CDR2 is YFSETQ in the germline V gene. J lost 7 bases, V lost 4 bases, and 13 bases had no gene match. The length of the CDR3 is 16 residues. CDR3 in DNA: TGCGCCAGCAGCCCCGAGCCGCGGGGGGCCCCGAATGAGCAGTTCTTC. This encodes CASSPEPRGAPNEQFF. Full variable domain (remainder filled in from reference TRBV5-1 and TRBJ2-1): KAGVTQTPRYLIKTRGQQVTLSCSPISGHRSVSWYQQTPGQGLQFLFEYFSETQRNKGNFPGRFSGRQFSNSRSEMNVSTLELGDSALYLCASSPEPRGAPNEQFFGPGTRLTVL.

V gene TRBV7-9 combines with J gene TRBJ1-1; 7 bases are a match to TRBD1. J was trimmed by 4 bases and V by 4 bases; bases with no gene match: 9. The germline gives CDR1 SEHNR, CDR2 FQNEAQ (reference sequence). This CDR3 is built from 15 residues. CDR3 loop: CASSSPTGRATEAFF. The CDR3 coding sequence is TGTGCCAGCAGCTCGCCGACAGGGCGGGCCACTGAAGCTTTCTTT.

J is TRBJ2-1 and V is TRBV7-9; TRBD1 is a possible D gene (6 bases). Trimming cost V 1 base and J 5 bases, with 24 bases left between them. CDR1 and CDR2 (germline): SEHNR, FQNEAQ (reference sequence). There are 19 residues in the CDR3. The CDR3 DNA follows: TGTGCCAGCAGCTTAGTCCCAGCACTAACAGGGAGAGGTCACAATGAGCAGTTCTTC. It codes for CASSLVPALTGRGHNEQFF.

In this sample, this clonotype turned up a few times. The chain employs TRBV7-2 and TRBJ2-3; D remains unclear. V was clipped by 5 bases and J by 4 bases, with 7 bases between them. The CDR3 extends over 12 amino acids. From germline, CDR1 is SGHTA and CDR2 FQGNSA. CDR3 coding DNA: TGTGCCAGCAGCCCCCGTGCAGATACGCAGTATTTT. This encodes CASSPRADTQYF.

This chain joins TRBV19 and TRBJ1-1; 7 bases line up with TRBD1. With 10 bases clipped from V and 1 base from J, the junction kept 3 bases outside the gene matches. In germline, CDR1 is LNHDA, CDR2 SQIVND (reference sequence). The CDR3 spans 12 residues. The CDR3 region has the DNA TGTGCCACTAGACAGGGGAACACTGAAGCTTTCTTT. Its translation: CATRQGNTEAFF.

The J gene is TRBJ2-5, the V gene TRBV12-3 or TRBV12-4, with a possible D match to TRBD1 (6 bases). This CDR3 contains 15 residues. The ends were cut back, 3 bases at V and 2 bases at J, with 13 bases in the middle. The chain's CDR3 is CASSLSSGDQETQYF. The CDR3, as DNA: TGTGCCAGCAGTTTGTCATCAGGGGATCAAGAGACCCAGTACTTC.

The CDR3 coding sequence is TGTGCCAGCAGCCAAGGTACAGTTCAGGTCCCTGAAGCTTTCTTT. Encoded protein: CASSQGTVQVPEAFF. The chain combines TRBV4-2 with TRBJ1-1; no clear D. This CDR3 is 15 amino acids long. Germline V CDR1 and CDR2: LGHNA, YNFKEQ. Trimming pared 1 base from V and 6 bases from J, leaving 15 bases between.

The V and J genes are TRBV4-3 and TRBJ1-6; D is uncertain. Germline loops: CDR1 LGHNA, CDR2 YSLEER. The CDR3 is 15 amino acids. Between the trimmed V and J ends, which lost 4 bases and 4 bases, there was a span of 11 bases. The CDR3, as DNA: TGCGCCAGCAGCCCCTTTCCCAGATATAATTCACCCCTCCACTTT. Protein product: CASSPFPRYNSPLHF.